Shown below are 31 T cell receptor beta chains from a single sample sequenced in a study of identical twins. One entry per CDR3 protein, called by TCRdb with MiXCR from the 5' RACE reads. The table includes more than 350,000 distinct CDR3 sequences, about 9% detected once. The sample taken for sequencing was naive T cells sorted from blood. These receptors were taken from a woman aged 45-65 years in good health.

In this sample, this clonotype turned up a few times. This chain joins TRBV11-3 and TRBJ2-1, with D unclear. CDR3 length equals 14 residues. Germline CDR1 and CDR2: SGHNT and YENEEA. Trimming stripped 3 bases from V and 3 bases from J, with 9 bases between. The CDR3 sequence is CASSFGRNYNEQFF. The DNA of the CDR3 is TGTGCCAGCAGCTTTGGGCGGAACTACAATGAGCAGTTCTTC.

This clonotype was detected many times. The chain couples TRBV20-1 to TRBJ2-2; D not resolved. The CDR3 runs to 12 residues. V was shortened by 7 bases and J by 3 bases, with 9 bases between the two germline ends. Germline V gene sequence: CDR1 DFQATT, CDR2 SNEGSKA (reference sequence). The CDR3, as DNA: TGCAGTGTAGCTTTGCACACCGGGGAGCTGTTTTTT. Translated: CSVALHTGELFF.

This clonotype was picked up a small number of times. The chain uses TRBV25-1 and TRBJ2-6; 12 bases align to TRBD1. After removal of 6 bases from V and 3 bases from J, the junction contained 3 bases not matched to a gene. Per the germline V gene, CDR1 is MGHDK and CDR2 is SYGVNS. This CDR3 comprises 16 residues. As DNA, the CDR3 is TGTGCCAGCAGGGGACAGGGGGCGCATGGGGCCAACGTCCTGACTTTC. The encoded protein is CASRGQGAHGANVLTF.

The sample holds a few counts of this clonotype. The chain couples TRBV19 to TRBJ2-3; the D gene is possibly TRBD2 (6 bases). This CDR3 has 16 residues. Trimming shortened V by 5 bases and J by 5 bases, and 20 bases separated the two germline ends. Germline V CDR1 and CDR2: LNHDA, SQIVND (reference sequence). The CDR3 spells CASSPADGGIRDTQYF. CDR3 sequence (DNA): TGTGCCAGTAGTCCTGCTGATGGCGGGATACGAGATACGCAGTATTTT.

This clonotype was picked up a small number of times. The chain recombines TRBV7-2 with TRBJ2-5; 9 positions agree with TRBD1. Germline V gives CDR1 SGHTA, CDR2 FQGNSA. The trim removed 5 bases at V and 5 bases at J, leaving 6 bases unmatched. The CDR3 covers 14 residues. In nucleotides, the CDR3 is TGTGCCAGCAGCCCAACAGGGGGCGTCGAGACCCAGTACTTC. Translated: CASSPTGGVETQYF.

Ten or more counts support this clonotype. This CDR3 is CASSQAPPKLRGEVAGGYEQYV. CDR3 coding DNA: TGCGCCAGCAGCCAAGCTCCCCCGAAGCTTAGGGGAGAGGTAGCGGGAGGTTACGAGCAGTACGTC. This chain joins TRBV4-1 and TRBJ2-7; 10 bases map to TRBD2. Germline loops: CDR1 MGHRA, CDR2 YSYEKL. The CDR3 length is 22 residues. Losses at the gene ends were 1 base for V and 4 bases for J; bases not matched to a gene: 25.

This clonotype was seen a few times. This chain uses TRBV12-3 or TRBV12-4 with TRBJ2-6; D is undetermined. The length of the CDR3 is 15 residues. The germline V and J ends were trimmed by 2 bases and 2 bases, with 7 bases remaining between them. CDR3 protein: CASSLPGPGANVLTF. In DNA form, the CDR3 reads TGTGCCAGCAGTTTACCCGGTCCTGGGGCCAACGTCCTGACTTTC.

The chain employs TRBV24-1 and TRBJ2-2; the D is unclear. The germline V gene encodes CDR1 KGHDR and CDR2 SFDVKD. This CDR3 spans 15 amino acids. The germline V and J ends were trimmed by 3 bases and 8 bases, with 15 bases remaining between them. The CDR3 loop reads CATSDMDGPTGELFF. The CDR3 nucleotides are TGTGCCACCAGTGATATGGACGGACCGACGGGGGAGCTGTTTTTT.

The chain links TRBV18 to TRBJ2-2; a possible D gene is TRBD2 (5 bases). Germline V gene sequence: CDR1 KGHSH, CDR2 LQKENI. Deletions cut 0 bases from V and 0 bases from J, with 8 bases between. The length of the CDR3 is 16 residues. CDR3 coding DNA: TGTGCCAGCTCACCACCGACTACCTCGAACACCGGGGAGCTGTTTTTT. This sequence encodes CASSPPTTSNTGELFF.

The sample holds many counts of this clonotype. J is TRBJ2-7 and V is TRBV7-9, with a tentative D call TRBD2 (6 bases). V shed 1 base and J shed 5 bases, with 9 bases lying between them. The CDR3 extends over 13 amino acids. Germline CDR1 SEHNR, CDR2 FQNEAQ (reference sequence). The CDR3 loop is CASSLGRGNEQYV. CDR3 coding DNA: TGTGCCAGCAGCTTAGGGAGGGGCAACGAGCAGTACGTC.

This sequence joins TRBV7-9 and TRBJ2-7; no clear D gene. With 4 bases removed from V and 2 bases from J, the gap between germline ends came to 9 bases. The CDR3 sequence is 13 residues long. CDR1 SEHNR and CDR2 FQNEAQ come from the germline V gene (reference sequence). The CDR3 sequence is CASSYGVTYEQYF. The DNA for the CDR3 is TGTGCCAGCAGCTACGGAGTTACCTACGAGCAGTACTTC.

This clonotype was seen many times. The chain has TRBV5-1 and TRBJ2-1; tentatively, D is TRBD1 (5 bases). This CDR3 spans 13 amino acids. Germline-derived CDR1 and CDR2 are SGHRS and YFSETQ. V lost 0 bases to trimming and J lost 6 bases, with 7 bases between them. The CDR3 sequence: CASSLVRGNEQFF. As DNA, the CDR3 is TGCGCCAGCAGCTTGGTAAGGGGCAATGAGCAGTTCTTC. Supplemented by reference TRBV5-1 and TRBJ2-1, the full variable domain reads KAGVTQTPRYLIKTRGQQVTLSCSPISGHRSVSWYQQTPGQGLQFLFEYFSETQRNKGNFPGRFSGRQFSNSRSEMNVSTLELGDSALYLCASSLVRGNEQFFGPGTRLTVL.

The chain employs TRBV14 and TRBJ2-7; D not resolved. With 1 base removed from V and 6 bases from J, the gap between germline ends came to 13 bases. The V gene's germline CDR1 is SGHDN and CDR2 FVKESK. This CDR3 is 14 amino acids long. The CDR3 nucleotides are TGTGCCAGCAGCCAAGTTGGATTCTACGGCGAGCAGTACTTC. It yields the protein CASSQVGFYGEQYF.

This clonotype was picked up a small number of times. CDR3 sequence (DNA): TGTGCCAGTAGCTGGCGGTCCTACAATGAGCAGTTCTTC. As protein: CASSWRSYNEQFF. The chain recombines TRBV19 with TRBJ2-1; D gene uncertain. Germline CDR1 and CDR2: LNHDA and SQIVND (reference sequence). V was pared by 6 bases and J by 1 base, with 7 bases between. The CDR3 sequence is 13 residues long.

This clonotype was observed many times. The chain joins TRBV20-1 to TRBJ1-4; maybe TRBD1 (6 bases). V was clipped by 5 bases and J by 4 bases, with 11 bases between them. Germline CDR1 DFQATT, CDR2 SNEGSKA (reference sequence). This CDR3 region has 13 residues. As DNA, the CDR3 is TGCAGTGCTCTGGACAGATTTAATGAAAAACTGTTTTTT. Translation gives CSALDRFNEKLFF.

This rearrangement joins TRBV4-1 to TRBJ2-4; D may be TRBD2 (6 bases). Germline CDR1 reads MGHRA; CDR2 reads YSYEKL. Trimming pared 1 base from V and 0 bases from J, leaving 13 bases between. CDR3 length: 17 amino acids. The CDR3 loop is CASSQGGAGIAKNIQYF. The CDR3 bases are TGCGCCAGCAGCCAAGGAGGGGCGGGGATAGCCAAAAACATTCAGTACTTC.

This clonotype was seen only a few times. The chain has TRBV7-2 and TRBJ2-3; TRBD2 matches at 11 bases. The CDR3 totals 15 residues. V lost 5 bases to trimming and J lost 4 bases; unmatched junction nucleotides: 5. Germline-derived CDR1 and CDR2 are SGHTA and FQGNSA. The CDR3 is CASSLSGRAADTQYF. As DNA, the CDR3 is TGTGCCAGCAGCCTTAGCGGGAGGGCCGCAGATACGCAGTATTTT.

This clonotype was picked up a small number of times. This sequence joins TRBV6-2 or TRBV6-3 and TRBJ2-3; D gene unclear. CDR1 MNHEY and CDR2 SVGEGT come from the germline V gene. Trimming pared 0 bases from V and 3 bases from J, leaving 4 bases between. The CDR3 spans 13 residues. The CDR3 sequence: CASSYSYTDTQYF. The CDR3 bases are TGTGCCAGCAGTTACTCCTATACAGATACGCAGTATTTT.

This clonotype was recorded at least ten times. V and J are TRBV4-1 and TRBJ2-1; TRBD2 agrees at 11 bases. V shed 3 bases, J shed 4 bases, and the junction held 5 bases outside the gene matches. Germline lookup yields CDR1 MGHRA and CDR2 YSYEKL. This CDR3 region has 16 residues. The CDR3 DNA follows: TGCGCCAGCAGCCAGGAGAGGACTAGCGGGTACAATGAGCAGTTCTTC. Its translation is CASSQERTSGYNEQFF.

Ten or more counts support this clonotype. The chain uses TRBV7-9 and TRBJ2-1; D is possibly TRBD1 (5 bases). This CDR3 is 12 amino acids long. Germline CDR1 is SEHNR and CDR2 is FQNEAQ (reference sequence). V dropped 7 bases and J dropped 15 bases, with 19 bases sitting between them. This CDR3 reads CASKRGNFLLFF. Written as DNA, the CDR3 is TGTGCCAGCAAAAGGGGAAACTTCTTATTGTTCTTC.

This clonotype was counted at least ten times. The rearrangement links TRBV7-8 to TRBJ2-5; D is possibly TRBD2 (5 bases). This CDR3 contains 15 residues. Trimming took off 5 bases at V and 2 bases at J, with 15 bases between the two ends. The germline V gene has CDR1 SGHVS and CDR2 FQNEAQ. The CDR3 protein is CASSRQRRPQETQYF. CDR3 DNA: TGTGCCAGCAGCCGGCAGCGGAGACCTCAAGAGACCCAGTACTTC.

This clonotype was found a few times. V and J are TRBV25-1 and TRBJ2-5; weak D call: TRBD2 (6 bases). Trimming took 0 bases from V and 0 from J, leaving 8 bases between them. There are 15 residues in the CDR3. Germline assignment: CDR1 MGHDK and CDR2 SYGVNS. CDR3 sequence reads: CASSEYGGNQETQYF. The DNA for the CDR3 is TGTGCCAGCAGTGAATATGGAGGGAACCAAGAGACCCAGTACTTC. Using reference TRBV25-1 and TRBJ2-5 for the parts outside the CDR3, the full variable domain is EADIYQTPRYLVIGTGKKITLECSQTMGHDKMYWYQQDPGMELHLIHYSYGVNSTEKGDLSSESTVSRIRTEHFPLTLESARPSHTSQYLCASSEYGGNQETQYFGPGTRLLVL.

The chain carries TRBV5-5 and TRBJ1-5; the D gene is possibly TRBD1 (6 bases). V lost 2 bases to trimming and J lost 3 bases, with 9 bases between them. Germline CDR1 SGHKS, CDR2 YYEKEE (reference sequence). CDR3 length equals 14 residues. CDR3 in DNA: TGTGCCAGCAGCTTCAGGGGAGCCAATCAGCCCCAGCATTTT. Translation: CASSFRGANQPQHF.

The chain joins TRBV5-5 to TRBJ1-1, with D perhaps TRBD1 (5 bases). The CDR3 is 13 amino acids. Germline CDR1 SGHKS, CDR2 YYEKEE (reference sequence). The germline V and J ends were trimmed by 6 bases and 5 bases, with 14 bases remaining between them. CDR3 sequence reads: CASTRGEGTEAFF. In DNA form, the CDR3 reads TGTGCCAGCACCCGGGGGGAGGGTACTGAAGCTTTCTTT.

About this clonotype itself: This may be a read error, as it is one base from a much larger clone. This chain links TRBV5-5 with TRBJ2-1; 9 bases map to TRBD2. This CDR3 comprises 14 residues. From germline, CDR1 is SGHKS and CDR2 YYEKEE (reference sequence). CDR3 nucleotide sequence: TGTGACAGCAGCCCTATAGCGGGAGACATTGAGCAGTTCTTC. Its protein product is CDSSPIAGDIEQFF.

The rearrangement joins TRBV9 to TRBJ2-1, with TRBD1 as a possible D gene (6 bases). CDR3 length equals 14 residues. Per germline, CDR1 SGDLS and CDR2 YYNGEE. V was pared by 7 bases and J by 7 bases, with 18 bases between. Written as DNA, the CDR3 is TGTGCCAGCGAAAGGGACACCGCATCGAATGAGCAGTTCTTC. Translation: CASERDTASNEQFF.

Only a few counts were recorded for this clonotype. CDR3 in amino acids: CASSWTEQPGELFF. The CDR3, as DNA: TGTGCCAGCAGTTGGACAGAACAGCCCGGGGAGCTGTTTTTT. This chain connects TRBV27 to TRBJ2-2, with D tentatively TRBD1 (6 bases). Trimming removed 4 bases at V and 6 bases at J, with 12 bases between. Germline V gene sequence: CDR1 MNHEY, CDR2 SMNVEV (reference sequence). The CDR3 has 14 residues.

This rearrangement joins TRBV20-1 to TRBJ2-2; possible D gene TRBD1, 6 bases. V dropped 1 base and J dropped 3 bases, with 9 bases sitting between them. The CDR3 covers 14 residues. Germline values: CDR1 DFQATT, CDR2 SNEGSKA (reference sequence). The CDR3 reads CSARAGTHTGELFF. The CDR3 DNA reads as TGCAGTGCTAGAGCTGGGACACACACCGGGGAGCTGTTTTTT.

A few counts support this clonotype. The chain combines TRBV12-3 or TRBV12-4 with TRBJ1-5, with D possibly being TRBD1 (6 bases). V was pared by 5 bases and J by 6 bases, with 11 bases between. This CDR3 comprises 13 residues. This CDR3 is CASSGGKGQPQHF. CDR3 nucleotide sequence: TGTGCCAGCAGTGGGGGCAAAGGTCAGCCCCAGCATTTT.

CDR3 coding DNA: TGTGCCAGCAGTTTCCGTACAACTAATGAAAAACTGTTTTTT. It yields the protein CASSFRTTNEKLFF. This sequence joins TRBV25-1 and TRBJ1-4; D gene ambiguous. The V gene lost 5 bases and the J gene lost 0 bases, with 7 bases spanning the gap. This CDR3 spans 14 amino acids. Germline V gene data show CDR1 as MGHDK and CDR2 as SYGVNS.

Many counts were recorded for this clonotype. V gene TRBV29-1 combines with J gene TRBJ2-7; D ambiguous. The germline V gene encodes CDR1 SQVTM and CDR2 ANQGSEA. Trimming shortened V by 7 bases and J by 5 bases, and 18 bases separated the two germline ends. CDR3 length: 13 residues. CDR3 sequence (DNA): TGCAGCGCCTCTCGGACCCTTCCCAACGAGCAGTACTTC. Protein: CSASRTLPNEQYF.